The present T cell receptor beta chain was sequenced within a study of blood T cell repertoires in COVID-19. Study details: Italy, Spain and the United States were the sources of the convalescent and acute COVID-19 samples.

Seattle cases were enrolled at active infection and followed longitudinally. Original handling: From reference gene primer amplification, estimates of nucleated cell counts were derived. Measured with immunoSEQ multiplex PCR; TCRdb has only the in-frame clones, and not every one. The DNA gave D and trimming, while V, J and clone size come from that table. Altogether about 170,000 clones are present, approximately 86% being singletons, with the ten largest covering around 6.9%. Looked up from germline, CDR1 is MDHEN and CDR2 is SYDVKM. The CDR3 is 12 residues long. V shed 2 bases and J shed 9 bases, with 11 bases lying between them.

The chain joins TRBV28 to TRBJ2-7; tentatively, D is TRBD2 (6 bases). The receptor was derived from an elderly man with COVID-19, enrolled during active disease. The material sequenced was peripheral blood. CDR3 nucleotides: TGTGCCAGCAGTTTAGGCCGGGGAGGGCAGTACTTC. Translating it yields CASSLGRGGQYF.